These T cell receptor beta chains were read from a single sample in a study of T-cell memory formation after mild COVID-19. TCRdb processed the 5' RACE reads anew with MiXCR; each CDR3 protein has one entry. The table includes about 140,000 distinct CDR3 sequences, around 15% detected once. Material for sequencing was PBMCs or a T cell subset sorted from them (not recorded which). The receptor source for this set is an adult woman who had mild COVID-19 (a few samples of this study predate the infection). Cell type and time point are not known. Each CDR3 is given with its conserved first and last residue. A D gene is named only where the DNA matches it firmly. Clone size is shown for a subset of rows, as once, few, many or a class of expanded clone.

>TRBJ1-6|TRBV21-1|NA|NA
CASSKGAPAGGSPLHF
TGTGCCAGCAGCAAAGGGGCCCCCGCCGGAGGTTCACCCCTCCACTTT
>TRBJ2-3|TRBV15|NA|NA
CATSRDPSPPYDTDTQYF
TGTGCCACCAGCAGAGATCCCTCCCCCCCCTATGACACAGATACGCAGTATTTT
>TRBJ2-1|TRBV7-9|NA|few
CASSQSTYNEQFF
TGTGCCAGCAGCCAGTCCACCTACAATGAGCAGTTCTTC
>TRBJ2-5|TRBV4-1|NA|NA
CASGGETQYF
TGCGCCAGTGGGGGGGAGACCCAGTACTTC
>TRBJ2-7|TRBV29-1|NA|few
CSVELNGFEQYF
TGCAGCGTTGAACTTAATGGGTTCGAGCAGTACTTC
>TRBJ2-4|TRBV20-1|TRBD2|NA
CSARNPRGGYGNIQYF
TGCAGTGCAAGAAACCCACGGGGGGGTTATGGAAACATTCAGTACTTC
>TRBJ2-7|TRBV5-1|NA|few
CASSLLPDSYEQYF
TGCGCCAGCAGCTTGCTGCCAGACTCCTACGAGCAGTACTTC
>TRBJ1-5|TRBV19|TRBD1|many
CASSPPKGQGVNQPQHF
TGTGCCAGTAGCCCCCCGAAGGGACAGGGCGTCAATCAGCCCCAGCATTTT
>TRBJ2-3|TRBV4-2|NA|few
CASGTSTDTQYF
TGTGCCAGCGGGACTAGCACAGATACGCAGTATTTT
>TRBJ1-1|TRBV7-9|NA|NA
CASSLETEAFF
TGTGCCAGCAGCTTGGAAACTGAAGCTTTCTTT
>TRBJ2-1|TRBV3-1|TRBD2|NA
CASSQGRSGSYNEQFF
TGTGCCAGCAGCCAAGGACGCAGCGGGAGCTACAATGAGCAGTTCTTC
>TRBJ1-1|TRBV6-5|NA|many
CASSPKGGNTEAFF
TGTGCCAGCAGCCCAAAGGGGGGGAACACTGAAGCTTTCTTT
>TRBJ2-1|TRBV9|NA|few
CASSVDPNEQFF
TGTGCCAGCAGCGTAGATCCCAATGAGCAGTTCTTC
>TRBJ2-4|TRBV6-5|NA|NA
CASSWTEGAKNIQYF
TGTGCCAGCAGTTGGACCGAGGGGGCCAAAAACATTCAGTACTTC
>TRBJ1-5|TRBV7-9|TRBD1|NA
CASSSSGGQVTNQPQHF
TGTGCCAGCAGCTCTTCAGGGGGACAGGTTACCAATCAGCCCCAGCATTTT
>TRBJ2-1|TRBV4-3|NA|few
CASSLRGSDDEQFF
TGCGCCAGCAGCCTTCGAGGGAGCGACGATGAGCAGTTCTTC
>TRBJ2-1|TRBV9|NA|NA
CASSVELSGYEQFF
TGTGCCAGCAGCGTAGAATTATCGGGCTATGAGCAGTTCTTC
>TRBJ2-5|TRBV11-2|TRBD1|NA
CASSSAGTAETQYF
TGTGCCAGCAGCTCCGCCGGGACAGCCGAGACCCAGTACTTC
>TRBJ2-3|TRBV12-3/TRBV12-4|NA|NA
CASTTGLRARGDTQYF
TGTGCCAGCACCACCGGACTGCGTGCGCGAGGGGATACGCAGTATTTT
>TRBJ2-7|TRBV4-3|NA|NA
CASSQDEETVSYEQYF
TGCGCCAGCAGCCAAGATGAGGAAACGGTCTCCTACGAGCAGTACTTC
>TRBJ2-3|TRBV21-1|NA|NA
CASTDGTSGGDTQYF
TGTGCCAGCACCGACGGGACTAGCGGGGGGGATACGCAGTATTTT
>TRBJ1-1|TRBV12-3/TRBV12-4|NA|NA
CASSLTRTNTEAFF
TGTGCCAGCAGTCTGACACGGACAAACACTGAAGCTTTCTTT